The 9 T cell receptor beta chains below were found in one sample sequenced in a study of T cells in tuberculosis. The method was immunoSEQ multiplex PCR; TCRdb's version includes in-frame clones alone and lacks a portion of them. The table has approximately 30,000 clones, about 97% seen once; the top ten hold roughly 6%. The sequenced material came from PBMCs. The receptors were gathered from a donor between 10 and 35 years old with latent tuberculosis or without tuberculosis infection.

This clone appeared a single time. The rearrangement uses TRBV2 and TRBJ2-5, with D possibly TRBD1 on 5 matching bases. This CDR3 comprises 13 residues. Germline V gives CDR1 SNHLY, CDR2 FYNNEI. The ends were cut back, 5 bases at V and 5 bases at J, with 12 bases in the middle. The CDR3 here is CASSRDSRETQYF. CDR3 in DNA: TGTGCCAGCAGTCGTGACAGCCGGGAGACCCAGTACTTC.

The gene calls are TRBV14 and TRBJ1-2; D might be TRBD1 (5 bases). The germline V gene encodes CDR1 SGHDN and CDR2 FVKESK. V lost 0 bases and J 4 bases, leaving 6 bases between the germline ends. The CDR3 length is 13 residues. CDR3 DNA: TGTGCCAGCAGCCAAGACAGGGTCTATGGCTACACCTTC. It codes for CASSQDRVYGYTF.

The rearrangement uses TRBV19 and TRBJ1-4, with 7 bases that match TRBD1. This CDR3 is built from 14 residues. Germline V gene data show CDR1 as LNHDA and CDR2 as SQIVND (reference sequence). CDR3 DNA sequence: TGTGCGTCGCACAGGGGTGCCCTTAATGAAAAACTGTTTTTT. Its translation: CASHRGALNEKLFF.

The genes are TRBV6-6 and TRBJ1-5; D is uncertain. V gave up 2 bases and J gave up 1 base, with 12 bases separating them. This CDR3 spans 16 amino acids. From germline, CDR1 is MNHNY and CDR2 SVGAGI (reference sequence). CDR3 loop: CASSYTISGSNQPQHF. The CDR3 DNA reads TGTGCCAGCAGTTACACTATCTCGGGAAGCAATCAGCCCCAGCATTTT.

The rearrangement joins TRBV25-1 to TRBJ2-1, with a possible D match to TRBD2 (5 bases). The V gene's germline CDR1 is MGHDK and CDR2 SYGVNS. V was clipped by 8 bases and J by 5 bases, with 10 bases between them. The CDR3 totals 12 residues. The CDR3, as DNA: TGTGCCAGCGGCGGGCACGACAATGAGCAGTTCTTC. Translated: CASGGHDNEQFF.

The chain joins TRBV18 to TRBJ2-5; 12 bases are shared with TRBD2. The germline V gene encodes CDR1 KGHSH and CDR2 LQKENI. The J segment lost 2 bases and the V segment lost 4 bases, leaving 5 bases of the junction unmatched. The CDR3 is made up of 16 amino acids. CDR3 region: CASSHGLAGTQETQYF. Written as DNA, the CDR3 is TGTGCCAGCTCACACGGACTAGCGGGAACTCAAGAGACCCAGTACTTC.

This chain uses TRBV7-8 with TRBJ2-3, with a tentative D call TRBD2 (5 bases). V was trimmed by 5 bases and J by 3 bases, leaving 9 bases between them. The germline gives CDR1 SGHVS, CDR2 FQNEAQ. The CDR3 consists of 13 residues. The CDR3 here is CASSQGLTDTQYF. As DNA, the CDR3 is TGTGCCAGCAGCCAAGGACTGACAGATACGCAGTATTTT.

The chain links TRBV19 to TRBJ1-1; D is unclear. This CDR3 comprises 14 residues. From germline, CDR1 is LNHDA and CDR2 SQIVND (reference sequence). V shed 4 bases and J shed 4 bases, with 13 bases lying between them. The chain's CDR3 is CASSTRFLGTEAFF. CDR3 DNA: TGTGCCAGTAGTACCAGGTTTTTGGGCACTGAAGCTTTCTTT.

The CDR3 spells CASSPQGAPTGEGQPQHF. The CDR3 region has the DNA TGCGCCAGCAGCCCTCAAGGGGCACCGACAGGGGAGGGTCAGCCCCAGCATTTT. The chain joins TRBV4-1 to TRBJ1-5, with 8 positions matching TRBD1. The V and J ends lost 4 bases and 6 bases, in that order; junction bases with no gene match: 17. CDR3 size: 18 residues. CDR1 is MGHRA and CDR2 is YSYEKL in the germline V gene.